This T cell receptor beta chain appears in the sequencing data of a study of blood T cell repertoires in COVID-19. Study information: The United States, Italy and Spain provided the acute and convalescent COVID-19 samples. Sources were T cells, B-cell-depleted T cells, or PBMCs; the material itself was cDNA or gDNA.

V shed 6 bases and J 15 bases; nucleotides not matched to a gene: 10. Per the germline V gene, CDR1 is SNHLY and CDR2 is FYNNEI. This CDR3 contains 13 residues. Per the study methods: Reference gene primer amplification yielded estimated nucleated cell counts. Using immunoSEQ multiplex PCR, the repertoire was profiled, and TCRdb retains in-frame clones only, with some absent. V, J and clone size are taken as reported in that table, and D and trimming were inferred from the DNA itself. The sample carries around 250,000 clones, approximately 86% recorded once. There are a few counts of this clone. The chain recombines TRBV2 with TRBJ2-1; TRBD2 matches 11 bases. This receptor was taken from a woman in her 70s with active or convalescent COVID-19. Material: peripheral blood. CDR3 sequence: CASSSGLAAQGFF. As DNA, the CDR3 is TGTGCCAGCAGCTCGGGACTAGCGGCCCAGGGGTTCTTC. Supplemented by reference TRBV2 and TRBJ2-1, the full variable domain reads EPEVTQTPSHQVTQMGQEVILRCVPISNHLYFYWYRQILGQKVEFLVSFYNNEISEKSEIFDDQFSVERPDGSNFTLKIRSTKLEDSAMYFCASSSGLAAQGFFGPGTRLTVL.